A single sample is the source of the 4 T cell receptor beta chains below, sequenced in a study of PD-L1 blockade in urothelial cancer. Libraries were prepared by immunoSEQ multiplex PCR; TCRdb keeps only in-frame clonotypes and omits some of them. The data hold about 22,000 clones, with 90% observed a single time. The specimen comprised PBMCs, sampled around atezolizumab (anti-PD-L1) treatment. All receptors derive from a woman in her sixties or seventies with urothelial cancer.

The gene calls are TRBV9 and TRBJ2-3; 14 bases are a match to TRBD2. The germline gives CDR1 SGDLS, CDR2 YYNGEE. Unmatched junction bases numbered 1, after V lost 3 bases and J lost 1 base. This CDR3 contains 16 residues. This CDR3 is CASSATSGRGTDTQYF. DNA for the CDR3: TGTGCCAGCAGCGCGACTAGCGGGAGGGGCACAGATACGCAGTATTTT.

V gene TRBV19 combines with J gene TRBJ2-1; 8 bases are shared with TRBD1. The germline V gene encodes CDR1 LNHDA and CDR2 SQIVND (reference sequence). This CDR3 has 17 residues. V shed 3 bases and J 0 bases; nucleotides not matched to a gene: 7. The CDR3 DNA follows: TGTGCCAGTAGTATCCGAATGGACAGGGCCTCCTACAATGAGCAGTTCTTC. This codes for CASSIRMDRASYNEQFF. Filled out from reference TRBV19 and TRBJ2-1, the complete variable domain reads DGGITQSPKYLFRKEGQNVTLSCEQNLNHDAMYWYRQDPGQGLRLIYYSQIVNDFQKGDIAEGYSVSREKKESFPLTVTSAQKNPTAFYLCASSIRMDRASYNEQFFGPGTRLTVL.

CDR3 DNA sequence: TGTGCCAGCAGCCTGCGGTCAGGGACAGATACGCAGTATTTT. It is translated as CASSLRSGTDTQYF. V is TRBV7-2 and J is TRBJ2-3, with a tentative D call TRBD1 (5 bases). The CDR3 length is 14 residues. CDR1 is SGHTA, CDR2 FQGNSA, per germline. V gave up 5 bases and J gave up 3 bases, with 12 bases separating them. The whole variable domain, filled in from reference TRBV7-2 and TRBJ2-3, reads GAGVSQSPSNKVTEKGKDVELRCDPISGHTALYWYRQSLGQGLEFLIYFQGNSAPDKSGLPSDRFSAERTGGSVSTLTIQRTQQEDSAVYLCASSLRSGTDTQYFGPGTRLTVL.

This clone was observed a few times. This chain connects TRBV29-1 to TRBJ1-1, with 9 bases identical to TRBD1. Germline CDR1 reads SQVTM; CDR2 reads ANQGSEA. This CDR3 contains 12 residues. Losses at the gene ends were 7 bases for V and 6 bases for J; bases not matched to a gene: 6. The DNA for the CDR3 is TGCAGCGCCCGACAGGGGGAAGCTGAAGCTTTCTTT. Its protein is CSARQGEAEAFF. Variable domain in full (rest from reference TRBV29-1 and TRBJ1-1): SAVISQKPSRDICQRGTSLTIQCQVDSQVTMMFWYRQQPGQSLTLIATANQGSEATYESGFVIDKFPISRPNLTFSTLTVSNMSPEDSSIYLCSARQGEAEAFFGQGTRLTVV.